A single sample gave rise to the 14 T cell receptor beta chains below, sequenced in a study of vaccination and CD4 T cells after COVID-19. Indicated treatment: roughly nine-day PBMC culture with coronavirus spike peptide pools or control peptides (ViraFEST assay). Their recognized antigens are unknown. Cultured CD4+ T cells had their DNA profiled by the Oncomine TCR Beta short-read assay. One entry per CDR3 protein results from TCRdb running MiXCR on the PCR reads. The repertoire has about 2,700 distinct CDR3 sequences, about 22% of them found once; the top ten carry around a quarter. Sequenced material: CD4+ T cells from blood, cultured in vitro. These receptors all come from a human donor who had recovered from COVID-19.

This clonotype has only a few counts. The chain uses TRBV20-1 and TRBJ2-4, with D possibly called TRBD1 or TRBD2 (6 bases each). With 7 bases removed from V and 3 bases from J, the gap between germline ends came to 16 bases. This CDR3 is built from 14 residues. Germline CDR1 DFQATT, CDR2 SNEGSKA (reference sequence). CDR3 loop: CSVGGLLGKNIQYF. The CDR3 DNA reads as TGCAGTGTGGGGGGCCTGTTGGGCAAAAACATTCAGTACTTC.

This chain joins TRBV6-5 and TRBJ2-1, with D unclear. With 2 bases removed from V and 4 bases from J, the gap between germline ends came to 6 bases. From germline, CDR1 is MNHEY and CDR2 SVGAGI. The CDR3 covers 13 residues. CDR3 region: CASSYTEYNEQFF. The CDR3 region has the DNA TGTGCCAGCAGTTACACGGAGTACAATGAGCAGTTCTTC.

CDR3 nucleotide sequence: TGTGCCAGCAGCGTAGCAGGCATTAGCACAGATACGCAGTATTTT. Protein product: CASSVAGISTDTQYF. This chain connects TRBV9 to TRBJ2-3; D unresolved. V dropped 0 bases and J dropped 0 bases, with 8 bases sitting between them. This CDR3 has 15 amino acids. Germline CDR1 is SGDLS and CDR2 is YYNGEE.

This sequence joins TRBV5-1 and TRBJ2-1; 8 bases are a match to TRBD1. V shed 2 bases and J 6 bases; nucleotides not matched to a gene: 10. Germline lookup yields CDR1 SGHRS and CDR2 YFSETQ. The CDR3 loop spans 16 amino acids. The CDR3 reads CASSFAGGDYRNEQFF. DNA of the CDR3: TGCGCCAGCAGCTTCGCAGGGGGCGACTACCGCAATGAGCAGTTCTTC.

The V and J genes are TRBV12-5 and TRBJ1-2; 7 nucleotides line up with TRBD1. The CDR3 length is 17 residues. The J segment lost 6 bases and the V segment lost 0 bases, leaving 13 bases of the junction unmatched. Per the germline V gene, CDR1 is LGHNT and CDR2 is FRNRAP. The CDR3 DNA is TGTGCTAGTGGTTTGGTTCTAGGGACAGCTTTTGATAATGGCTACACCTTC. Encoded protein: CASGLVLGTAFDNGYTF.

The chain carries TRBV19 and TRBJ1-4; a weak D match, TRBD1 (6 bases). CDR3 length: 15 amino acids. Germline V gene sequence: CDR1 LNHDA, CDR2 SQIVND (reference sequence). V was clipped by 5 bases and J by 7 bases, with 17 bases between them. The CDR3 protein is CASSSPGEIFEKLFF. CDR3 DNA sequence: TGTGCCAGTAGTTCCCCAGGGGAAATCTTTGAAAAACTGTTTTTT. Full variable domain (missing parts from reference TRBV19 and TRBJ1-4): DGGITQSPKYLFRKEGQNVTLSCEQNLNHDAMYWYRQDPGQGLRLIYYSQIVNDFQKGDIAEGYSVSREKKESFPLTVTSAQKNPTAFYLCASSSPGEIFEKLFFGSGTQLSVL.

This clonotype has just one count. This chain links TRBV5-1 with TRBJ2-7; 7 bases match TRBD2. The CDR3 is 14 residues long. With 4 bases clipped from V and 3 bases from J, the junction kept 7 bases outside the gene matches. Germline assignment: CDR1 SGHRS and CDR2 YFSETQ. CDR3 bases: TGCGCCAGCAGCCCTAGCGGACTCAACTACGAGCAGTACTTC. Its translation: CASSPSGLNYEQYF.

This clonotype is categorized as large. J is TRBJ1-5 and V is TRBV20-1; 10 bases match TRBD1. Germline V gene sequence: CDR1 DFQATT, CDR2 SNEGSKA (reference sequence). CDR3 length: 16 residues. After removal of 1 base from V and 6 bases from J, the junction contained 9 bases not matched to a gene. CDR3 in amino acids: CSARVAGQGVFQPQHF. CDR3 sequence (DNA): TGCAGTGCTAGAGTGGCCGGACAGGGGGTTTTTCAGCCCCAGCATTTT.

The chain is built from TRBV20-1 and TRBJ1-5, with a weak D call TRBD1 (5 bases). CDR3 length: 13 amino acids. The germline V gene encodes CDR1 DFQATT and CDR2 SNEGSKA (reference sequence). V lost 2 bases, J lost 3 bases, and 8 bases lay in between. For the CDR3, the DNA is TGCAGTGCTAGACGACAGCCCAATCAGCCCCAGCATTTT. Its protein is CSARRQPNQPQHF.

Within the sample, this clonotype is large. CDR3 sequence reads: CASSSQGLEVYGYTF. As DNA, the CDR3 is TGTGCCAGCAGCTCACAGGGTCTGGAGGTATATGGCTACACCTTC. The chain combines TRBV7-2 with TRBJ1-2, with TRBD1 as a possible D gene (6 bases). The CDR3 totals 15 residues. Germline lookup yields CDR1 SGHTA and CDR2 FQGNSA. Trimming took 4 bases from V and 5 from J, leaving 17 bases between them.

The rearrangement links TRBV9 to TRBJ1-2; D not certain. The CDR3 spans 14 residues. Trimming pared 4 bases from V and 8 bases from J, leaving 18 bases between. Germline V gene sequence: CDR1 SGDLS, CDR2 YYNGEE. The CDR3 bases are TGTGCCAGCAGCCCCCGTGACATTTTTGGCGGCTACACCTTC. This codes for CASSPRDIFGGYTF.

The table lists this clonotype with a few counts. The chain recombines TRBV7-8 with TRBJ2-3; D perhaps matches TRBD2 (5 bases). V shed 4 bases and J shed 6 bases, with 11 bases lying between them. This CDR3 spans 13 amino acids. CDR1 SGHVS and CDR2 FQNEAQ come from the germline V gene. The CDR3 sequence: CASSSEARDTQYF. CDR3 nucleotide sequence: TGTGCCAGCAGCTCGGAGGCACGGGATACGCAGTATTTT.

This clonotype was observed a few times. V gene TRBV10-3 combines with J gene TRBJ1-2, with D tentatively TRBD1 (6 bases). Trimming pared 6 bases from V and 1 base from J, leaving 9 bases between. Germline loops: CDR1 ENHRY, CDR2 SYGVKD. This CDR3 spans 13 amino acids. The CDR3 bases are TGTGCCATCAGGAGGACAGATAACTATGGCTACACCTTC. This codes for CAIRRTDNYGYTF.

The chain has TRBV7-2 and TRBJ2-2, with 8 bases matching TRBD2. V gave up 7 bases and J gave up 6 bases; unmatched junction bases: 16. The CDR3 extends over 17 amino acids. Germline V gene sequence: CDR1 SGHTA, CDR2 FQGNSA. The CDR3 region has the DNA TGTGCCAGCATCTCAGGGCCGAGCGGGAGCTTCGCCGGGGAGCTGTTTTTT. Protein: CASISGPSGSFAGELFF.